This T cell receptor (beta chain) was captured in a study of blood T cell repertoires in COVID-19. Germline loops: CDR1 KGHSH, CDR2 LQKENI. Trimming at V came to 5 bases and at J to 4 bases, leaving 12 bases not matched to a gene. CDR3 length: 16 residues. TCRdb's copy holds only in-frame clones and misses some; the assay was immunoSEQ multiplex PCR. Here the sample spans 150,000 to 200,000 clones, 88% being singletons. This TCR derives from a man aged 55 to 70 with acute or convalescent COVID-19. The source material was peripheral blood. The J gene is TRBJ1-2, the V gene TRBV18, with TRBD1 matching 8 bases. The chain's CDR3 is CASSALLTDRAYGYTF. In nucleotides, the CDR3 is TGTGCCAGCTCAGCCCTGCTCACGGACAGGGCCTATGGCTACACCTTC.